What follows are 8 T cell receptor beta chains derived from one specimen sequenced in a study of cytomegalovirus exposure and HLA in healthy donors. The PCR employed 60 Vbeta primers together with 13 Jbeta primers. Sequenced by immunoSEQ multiplex PCR; TCRdb stores in-frame clones only, minus some. This sample's table reports 200,000 to 250,000 clones. Sequencing was carried out using PBMCs. The receptors come from a woman under 40 in good health and CMV-seropositive.

The rearrangement uses TRBV28 and TRBJ1-2; 8 positions match TRBD1. Per germline, CDR1 MDHEN and CDR2 SYDVKM. The V segment lost 6 bases and the J segment 7 bases; nucleotides outside the gene matches: 1. The CDR3 runs 11 residues. The CDR3 DNA follows: TGTGCCAGCAGACAGGGGGGTGGCTACACCTTC. It specifies CASRQGGGYTF.

The gene calls are TRBV19 and TRBJ1-1, with D maybe TRBD1 (6 bases). The CDR3 length is 14 residues. The V end lost 1 base, the J end lost 8 bases, and 14 bases lay between the germline ends. Germline V gene data show CDR1 as LNHDA and CDR2 as SQIVND (reference sequence). This CDR3 is CASSIGPGHGEAFF. The CDR3 nucleotides are TGTGCCAGTAGTATAGGCCCGGGACATGGAGAAGCTTTCTTT.

The chain links TRBV27 to TRBJ2-1; 8 bases align to TRBD2. The germline V gene encodes CDR1 MNHEY and CDR2 SMNVEV (reference sequence). V dropped 5 bases and J dropped 5; count of bases not matched to a gene: 14. This CDR3 is 17 amino acids long. CDR3 sequence: CASSTNRRGGSDNEQFF. Here the CDR3 DNA reads TGTGCCAGCAGTACCAACCGACGGGGGGGGTCCGACAATGAGCAGTTCTTC.

The chain recombines TRBV5-1 with TRBJ2-5, with D hard to call. The CDR3 is 12 residues long. Germline assignment: CDR1 SGHRS and CDR2 YFSETQ. V was clipped by 4 bases and J by 5 bases, with 9 bases between them. CDR3 bases: TGCGCCAGCAGCCGGCTCGGGGAGACCCAGTACTTC. Protein: CASSRLGETQYF.

CDR3 sequence: CAISRGSGNSPLHF. For the CDR3, the DNA is TGTGCCATCAGTAGGGGGTCAGGGAATTCACCCCTCCACTTT. The rearrangement links TRBV10-3 to TRBJ1-6, with a possible D match to TRBD1 (6 bases). Germline V gene lookup returns CDR1 ENHRY and CDR2 SYGVKD. The CDR3 sequence is 14 residues long. Trimming removed 5 bases from V and 7 bases from J, with 12 bases in between.

The chain has TRBV4-2 and TRBJ2-7; the match to TRBD2 covers 14 bases. This CDR3 is 17 amino acids long. The germline V gene encodes CDR1 LGHNA and CDR2 YNFKEQ. Germline trimming cut 4 bases from V and 2 bases from J; bases unmatched to any gene: 7. The DNA of the CDR3 is TGTGCCAGCAGCCGATCGACTAGCGGGGGGGCCGCCTACGAGCAGTACTTC. Its protein product is CASSRSTSGGAAYEQYF.

The chain uses TRBV10-3 and TRBJ1-1, with D possibly matching TRBD1 (5 bases). V gave up 2 bases and J gave up 1 base, with 8 bases separating them. CDR1 is ENHRY and CDR2 is SYGVKD in the germline V gene. The CDR3 consists of 14 residues. CDR3 protein: CAISEGQGNTEAFF. The CDR3 DNA follows: TGTGCCATCAGTGAGGGTCAGGGGAACACTGAAGCTTTCTTT.

V is TRBV10-3 and J is TRBJ2-7; 9 bases are shared with TRBD2. The germline V gene encodes CDR1 ENHRY and CDR2 SYGVKD. The CDR3 runs 17 residues. V lost 3 bases and J lost 0; bases outside the gene matches: 9. CDR3 in amino acids: CAISEEAGGFLSYEQYF. The DNA for the CDR3 is TGTGCCATCAGTGAAGAAGCGGGAGGCTTCCTCTCCTACGAGCAGTACTTC.